This entry concerns a single TCR beta chain. The data belong to a study of OX40 agonist ivuxolimab in advanced cancers. About the research overall: Ivuxolimab was delivered to patients intravenously every 2 weeks at doses spanning 0.01 to 10 mg/kg.

Trimming removed 2 bases at V and 11 bases at J, with 13 bases between. The CDR3 consists of 12 residues. Germline CDR1 SGHRS, CDR2 YFSETQ. TCRdb keeps only in-frame clones here, not all; method: immunoSEQ multiplex PCR. This table has some 64,000 clones, 83% appearing once. The rearrangement joins TRBV5-1 to TRBJ1-1; D gene uncertain. The source material was CD4+ or CD8+ T cells sorted from blood, sampled in a trial of the OX40 agonist ivuxolimab. This clonotype was obtained from an adult with an advanced solid tumor such as melanoma, head and neck, liver or kidney cancer. The CDR3 nucleotides are TGCGCCAGCAGCTTATTCTTAGTTGGGGCTTTCTTT. Its protein product is CASSLFLVGAFF.